Each of the 20 T cell receptor beta chains below was sequenced from the same sample in a study of PD-L1 blockade in urothelial cancer. The data were produced by immunoSEQ multiplex PCR, yet TCRdb's version contains in-frame clones alone and is incomplete. The sample has under 90,000 clones, roughly nine tenths seen once; the top ten hold 8.5% to 9.5%. The sample in question was PBMCs, obtained around atezolizumab (anti-PD-L1) treatment. The receptors were gathered from a man in his sixties with urothelial cancer.

The chain couples TRBV6-5 to TRBJ2-7, with 7 bases matching TRBD2. Germline V gene lookup returns CDR1 MNHEY and CDR2 SVGAGI. The CDR3 is 15 amino acids. V was pared by 0 bases and J by 3 bases, with 5 bases of the junction left unmatched. The CDR3 bases are TGTGCCAGCAGTTACTCGGGACGGGGGGTCTACGAGCAGTACTTC. It translates to CASSYSGRGVYEQYF.

This clone has more than one count but fewer than ten. This chain connects TRBV30 to TRBJ1-5; tentative D call: TRBD1 (6 bases). Germline V lookup: CDR1 GTSNPN, CDR2 SVGIG (reference sequence). The CDR3 totals 13 residues. The CDR3 loop reads CAWEQGGNQPQHF. As DNA, the CDR3 is TGTGCTTGGGAACAGGGAGGCAATCAGCCCCAGCATTTT.

V usage is TRBV18 and J usage is TRBJ2-3; D remains ambiguous. With 6 bases removed from V and 6 bases from J, the gap between germline ends came to 13 bases. The CDR3 covers 13 residues. Germline V lookup: CDR1 KGHSH, CDR2 LQKENI. The CDR3 DNA sequence: TGTGCCAGCTCCGACACCGTGGCGGATACGCAGTATTTT. It codes for CASSDTVADTQYF.

This clone was seen just once. Distinct nucleotide sequences in the sample also encode this CDR3. V gene TRBV7-2 combines with J gene TRBJ2-7; D uncertain. Germline assignment: CDR1 SGHTA and CDR2 FQGNSA. Trimming stripped 4 bases from V and 2 bases from J, with 3 bases between. The CDR3 loop spans 11 amino acids. CDR3 sequence (DNA): TGTGCCAGCAGCTCCGCCTACGAGCAGTACTTC. The encoded protein is CASSSAYEQYF.

This clone was seen only a few times. The chain combines TRBV5-8 with TRBJ1-5; 7 bases agree with TRBD1. Germline V gene data show CDR1 as SGHTS and CDR2 as YDEGEE. The CDR3 consists of 14 residues. V shed 1 base and J 9 bases; nucleotides not matched to a gene: 7. The CDR3 sequence is CASSLRDSQRPQHF. For the CDR3, the DNA is TGTGCCAGCAGCTTGCGGGACAGTCAACGGCCCCAGCATTTT.

The chain has TRBV19 and TRBJ1-5; 7 nucleotides line up with TRBD1. The CDR3 is 17 amino acids. CDR1 LNHDA and CDR2 SQIVND come from the germline V gene (reference sequence). V lost 1 base to trimming and J lost 0 bases; unmatched junction nucleotides: 6. The CDR3 here is CASSIGDRLDSNQPQHF. The CDR3 DNA follows: TGTGCCAGTAGTATAGGGGACAGACTGGATAGCAATCAGCCCCAGCATTTT.

The chain couples TRBV11-3 to TRBJ2-1; 12 bases align to TRBD2. The J segment lost 2 bases and the V segment lost 5 bases, leaving 7 bases of the junction unmatched. The CDR3 covers 17 residues. The germline V gene has CDR1 SGHNT and CDR2 YENEEA. CDR3 in amino acids: CASSQTSGRGTYNEQFF. For the CDR3, the DNA is TGTGCCAGCAGCCAGACTAGCGGGAGAGGGACCTACAATGAGCAGTTCTTC. The full variable domain, with the rest looked up from reference TRBV11-3 and TRBJ2-1, is EAGVVQSPRYKIIEKKQPVAFWCNPISGHNTLYWYLQNLGQGPELLIRYENEEAVDDSQLPKDRFSAERLKGVDSTLKIQPAELGDSAVYLCASSQTSGRGTYNEQFFGPGTRLTVL.

The chain is built from TRBV6-4 and TRBJ2-1; D ambiguous. The CDR3 spans 12 residues. V shed 7 bases and J shed 1 base, with 5 bases lying between them. The germline gives CDR1 MRHNA, CDR2 SNTAGT. For the CDR3, the DNA is TGTGCCAGCACCCCTTCCTACAATGAGCAGTTCTTC. Protein: CASTPSYNEQFF.

V and J are TRBV6-1 and TRBJ2-3; D may be TRBD2 (5 bases). The CDR3 is 16 amino acids. V was clipped by 4 bases and J by 4 bases, with 18 bases between them. The germline CDR1 and CDR2 sequences are MNHNS and SASEGT. CDR3 sequence reads: CASSVNRKLASDTQYF. CDR3 nucleotide sequence: TGTGCCAGCAGTGTGAATCGAAAGCTAGCCTCAGATACGCAGTATTTT.

This chain links TRBV12-5 with TRBJ2-3, with 13 bases matching TRBD2. V shed 2 bases and J 0 bases; nucleotides not matched to a gene: 20. The germline V gene encodes CDR1 LGHNT and CDR2 FRNRAP. The CDR3 has 23 amino acids. The CDR3 here is CASGLSRQGVRLAGGPSTDTQYF. The CDR3 DNA reads TGTGCTAGTGGTTTGTCCCGACAGGGGGTCCGACTAGCGGGAGGTCCTAGCACAGATACGCAGTATTTT.

The rearrangement joins TRBV14 to TRBJ2-6; possible D gene TRBD2, 6 bases. The V gene lost 0 bases and the J gene lost 3 bases, with 9 bases spanning the gap. The CDR3 has 16 amino acids. Germline loops: CDR1 SGHDN, CDR2 FVKESK. This CDR3 reads CASSQEGGDGANVLTF. The CDR3 DNA is TGTGCCAGCAGCCAAGAAGGCGGGGATGGGGCCAACGTCCTGACTTTC.

V usage is TRBV30 and J usage is TRBJ1-1; D is possibly TRBD1 (6 bases). The CDR3 consists of 14 residues. V was shortened by 3 bases and J by 5 bases, with 16 bases between the two germline ends. The germline V gene encodes CDR1 GTSNPN and CDR2 SVGIG (reference sequence). The chain's CDR3 is CAWRGRGVRTEAFF. The CDR3 DNA follows: TGTGCCTGGAGGGGGAGGGGGGTACGGACTGAAGCTTTCTTT.

The chain couples TRBV11-2 to TRBJ1-4; 7 bases agree with TRBD1. With V trimmed by 3 bases and J by 3 bases, 4 bases remained unmatched. Germline-derived CDR1 and CDR2 are SGHAT and FQNNGV. The CDR3 extends over 15 amino acids. CDR3 sequence reads: CASSFTGEANEKLFF. The DNA for the CDR3 is TGTGCCAGCAGCTTTACAGGGGAGGCTAATGAAAAACTGTTTTTT.

This chain uses TRBV7-8 with TRBJ2-1, with D maybe TRBD2 (7 bases). The germline CDR1 and CDR2 sequences are SGHVS and FQNEAQ. The CDR3 contains 14 residues. V dropped 7 bases and J dropped 6 bases, with 16 bases sitting between them. DNA of the CDR3: TGTGCCAGCACGACGCGCCGGGGGGCCAATGAGCAGTTCTTC. Its translation: CASTTRRGANEQFF.

V gene TRBV18 combines with J gene TRBJ2-7; 9 bases map to TRBD2. CDR1 is KGHSH and CDR2 is LQKENI in the germline V gene. This CDR3 spans 15 amino acids. The V gene end was trimmed by 3 bases and the J gene end by 5 bases; junction bases not matched to a gene: 8. CDR3 nucleotide sequence: TGTGCCAGCTCACCGAGGCGGGAGGGCCTAAACGAGCAGTACTTC. This codes for CASSPRREGLNEQYF. The full variable domain, in which reference TRBV18 and TRBJ2-7 provide the parts outside the CDR3, is NAGVMQNPRHLVRRRGQEARLRCSPMKGHSHVYWYRQLPEEGLKFMVYLQKENIIDESGMPKERFSAEFPKEGPSILRIQQVVRGDSAAYFCASSPRREGLNEQYFGPGTRLTVT.

Only a few counts were recorded for this clone. The V gene is TRBV7-2, the J gene TRBJ2-1, with 7 bases matching TRBD2. This CDR3 is built from 15 residues. With 3 bases clipped from V and 4 bases from J, the junction kept 6 bases outside the gene matches. Germline values: CDR1 SGHTA, CDR2 FQGNSA. The CDR3: CASSFPLAEYNEQFF. In nucleotides, the CDR3 is TGTGCCAGCAGCTTTCCGCTAGCGGAATACAATGAGCAGTTCTTC. The full variable domain, with the rest looked up from reference TRBV7-2 and TRBJ2-1, is GAGVSQSPSNKVTEKGKDVELRCDPISGHTALYWYRQSLGQGLEFLIYFQGNSAPDKSGLPSDRFSAERTGGSVSTLTIQRTQQEDSAVYLCASSFPLAEYNEQFFGPGTRLTVL.

This chain links TRBV10-2 with TRBJ2-7; weak D call: TRBD1 (6 bases). Germline V lookup: CDR1 WSHSY, CDR2 SAAADI. Trimming removed 2 bases from V and 2 bases from J, with 10 bases in between. This CDR3 comprises 14 residues. The CDR3 bases are TGCGCCAGCAGTGAGACCAGGGGCCCCTACGAGCAGTACTTC. This gives the protein CASSETRGPYEQYF.

This clone was seen a few times. J is TRBJ2-7 and V is TRBV7-9, with 7 bases that match TRBD1. The CDR3 loop spans 14 amino acids. Per germline, CDR1 SEHNR and CDR2 FQNEAQ (reference sequence). Germline trimming cut 5 bases from V and 0 bases from J; bases unmatched to any gene: 4. CDR3 residues: CASSLQGSSYEQYF. CDR3 DNA sequence: TGTGCCAGCAGCCTACAGGGGAGCTCCTACGAGCAGTACTTC.

V and J are TRBV7-2 and TRBJ2-3, with D perhaps TRBD2 (8 bases). The CDR3 runs 14 residues. V was cut by 5 bases and J by 10 bases, with 19 bases left in between. In germline, CDR1 is SGHTA, CDR2 FQGNSA. The CDR3 DNA reads as TGTGCCAGCAGCCCAGGGGGTAGCGGGAATGCGCAGTATTTT. This sequence encodes CASSPGGSGNAQYF.

The chain has TRBV30 and TRBJ1-2; D possibly corresponds to TRBD1 (6 bases). This CDR3 is built from 14 residues. V was shortened by 4 bases and J by 8 bases, with 20 bases between the two germline ends. Germline V gene sequence: CDR1 GTSNPN, CDR2 SVGIG (reference sequence). The CDR3 DNA follows: TGTGCCTGGAATTGGCAGGGGCCATCTGGAGGCTACACCTTC. Its protein is CAWNWQGPSGGYTF. Combining the CDR3 with reference TRBV30 and TRBJ1-2 gives the whole variable domain SQTIHQWPATLVQPVGSPLSLECTVEGTSNPNLYWYRQAAGRGLQLLFYSVGIGQISSEVPQNLSASRPQDRQFILSSKKLLLSDSGFYLCAWNWQGPSGGYTFGSGTRLTVV.